This T cell receptor beta chain was retrieved from a study of shared clonotypes between healthy human individuals. On the study more broadly: Donor ages ranged 18 to 49 years: a couple of women, a few men. Three CD4 naive, three CD4 memory, two CD8 naive and one CD8 memory plate were used per donor.

As concerns this clone: No antigen is known for it.

Clones were read by immunoSEQ multiplex PCR, and TCRdb kept only the in-frame ones, dropping some. The data show over 2 million clones, 85% to 95% seen once. V was clipped by 7 bases and J by 7 bases; unmatched bases: 6. Germline V gives CDR1 GTSNPN, CDR2 SVGIG (reference sequence). The CDR3 consists of 13 residues. Findings and limits, study-wide: Blood was the only sampled material, and tissue repertoires likely differ.

J is TRBJ2-1 and V is TRBV30; 11 bases are shared with TRBD2. The material sequenced was naive CD4+ T cells sorted from blood. The subset: CD45RA+ positively selected. The sequence was collected from a young man in good health. The CDR3 DNA reads TGTGCCTCCCCCGGGACTAGCGGTAATGAGCAGTTCTTC. Translating it yields CASPGTSGNEQFF.